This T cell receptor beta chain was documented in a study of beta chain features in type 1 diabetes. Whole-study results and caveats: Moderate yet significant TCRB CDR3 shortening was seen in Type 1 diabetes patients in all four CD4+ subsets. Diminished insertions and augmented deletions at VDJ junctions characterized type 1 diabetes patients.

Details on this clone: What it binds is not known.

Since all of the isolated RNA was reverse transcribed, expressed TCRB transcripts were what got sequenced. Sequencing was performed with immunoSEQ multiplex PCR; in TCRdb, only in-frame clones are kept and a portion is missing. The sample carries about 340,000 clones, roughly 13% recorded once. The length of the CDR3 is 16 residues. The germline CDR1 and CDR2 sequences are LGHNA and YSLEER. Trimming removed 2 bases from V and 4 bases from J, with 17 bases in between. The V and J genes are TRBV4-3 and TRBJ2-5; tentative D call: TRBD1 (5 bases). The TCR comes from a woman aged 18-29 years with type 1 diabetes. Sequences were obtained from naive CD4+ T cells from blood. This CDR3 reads CASSQNKGIRGETQYF. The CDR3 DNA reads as TGCGCCAGCAGCCAAAATAAGGGGATTCGAGGAGAGACCCAGTACTTC.